The sequence of this TCR beta chain was determined in a study of blood T cell repertoires in COVID-19. The CDR3 consists of 14 residues. The J segment lost 2 bases and the V segment lost 5 bases, leaving 2 bases of the junction unmatched. Looked up from germline, CDR1 is SGHTA and CDR2 is FQGTGA. Produced via immunoSEQ multiplex PCR; TCRdb's table is partial and in-frame only. The repertoire includes approximately 70,000 clones, around nine tenths of them detected once, and about an eighth sits in the top ten. What was sequenced was peripheral blood. The chain recombines TRBV7-3 with TRBJ2-3, with 9 bases that match TRBD2. This sequence was found in a woman aged 60-75 years with acute or convalescent COVID-19. CDR3 loop: CASSPGLATDTQYF. The CDR3 region has the DNA TGTGCCAGCAGCCCGGGACTAGCCACAGATACGCAGTATTTT.